Sequencing of this TCR beta chain was carried out in a study of control samples from healthy donors and cancer patients. Sequenced by immunoSEQ multiplex PCR; TCRdb stores in-frame clones only, minus some. The sample holds about 51,000 clones; 80% are singletons and the top ten take 10%. Germline values: CDR1 MDHEN, CDR2 SYDVKM. V was clipped by 5 bases and J by 7 bases; unmatched bases: 13. This CDR3 comprises 15 residues. Sequenced: blood. This chain joins TRBV28 and TRBJ2-7, with TRBD2 identical over 8 bases. The source is a man aged 65 to 85 in good health. This CDR3 is CASSPPGGAGEEQYF. The CDR3 nucleotides read TGTGCCAGCAGTCCCCCAGGAGGAGCGGGAGAGGAGCAGTACTTC.